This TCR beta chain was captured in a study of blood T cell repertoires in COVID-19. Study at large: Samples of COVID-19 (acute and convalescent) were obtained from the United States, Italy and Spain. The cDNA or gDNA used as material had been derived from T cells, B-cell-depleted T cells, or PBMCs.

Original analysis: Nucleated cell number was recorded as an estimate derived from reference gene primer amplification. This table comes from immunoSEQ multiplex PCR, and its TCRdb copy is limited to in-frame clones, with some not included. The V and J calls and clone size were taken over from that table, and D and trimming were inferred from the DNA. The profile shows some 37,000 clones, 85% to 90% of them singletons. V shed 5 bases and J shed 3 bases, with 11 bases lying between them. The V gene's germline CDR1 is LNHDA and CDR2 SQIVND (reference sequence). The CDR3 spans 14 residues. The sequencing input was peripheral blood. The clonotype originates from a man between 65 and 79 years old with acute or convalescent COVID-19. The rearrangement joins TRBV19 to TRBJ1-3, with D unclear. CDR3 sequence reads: CASSEHPVGNTIYF. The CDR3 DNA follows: TGTGCCAGTAGTGAACACCCAGTTGGAAACACCATATATTTT.